One and the same sample provided the 21 T cell receptor beta chains below, sequenced in a study of cytomegalovirus exposure and HLA in healthy donors listed by TCRdb under 2017. The receptor library was made with the immunoSEQ multiplex PCR assay. A mixture of 60 forward primers for TCR Vbeta segments and 13 reverse primers for TCR Jbeta segments was used in the multiplex PCR. In TCRdb, the immuneACCESS table is reduced to in-frame sequences with V and J assigned. These tables do not hold every clone; where another copy was compared, an unresolved V gene accounts for under half, and the others remain unexplained. Present in this sample are 150,000 to 200,000 clones, around 80% of which were seen just once. About 1.3% of the sample rests with the top ten. The sample taken for sequencing was PBMCs. The receptors here all came from a girl aged 10-17 years in good health and CMV-seropositive.

This chain links TRBV30 with TRBJ2-3, with D possibly matching TRBD2 (6 bases). V was trimmed by 2 bases and J by 3 bases, leaving 9 bases between them. CDR3 length: 13 residues. The V gene's germline CDR1 is GTSNPN and CDR2 SVGIG (reference sequence). CDR3 loop: CAWSTGRTDTQYF. DNA of the CDR3: TGTGCCTGGAGTACCGGGAGAACAGATACGCAGTATTTT.

This chain links TRBV6-5 with TRBJ1-2; D is unclear. Germline values: CDR1 MNHEY, CDR2 SVGAGI. Trimming took off 2 bases at V and 6 bases at J, with 19 bases between the two ends. The CDR3 spans 16 residues. The CDR3, as DNA: TGTGCCAGCAGTTACAATGGGCCAGATCGTGGCAATGGCTACACCTTC. Its translation is CASSYNGPDRGNGYTF.

The chain joins TRBV7-9 to TRBJ1-6; D may be TRBD1 (5 bases). The CDR3 spans 15 residues. The germline V gene has CDR1 SEHNR and CDR2 FQNEAQ (reference sequence). V was pared by 4 bases and J by 8 bases, with 15 bases between. CDR3 in amino acids: CASSSTEKSDSPLHF. The CDR3 coding sequence is TGTGCCAGCAGCTCGACAGAAAAGTCCGATTCACCCCTCCACTTT.

The chain is built from TRBV2 and TRBJ2-7; 13 positions match TRBD2. Germline values: CDR1 SNHLY, CDR2 FYNNEI. Unmatched junction bases numbered 11, after V lost 3 bases and J lost 0 bases. This CDR3 contains 19 residues. DNA of the CDR3: TGTGCCAGCAGTGAGGGACTAGCGGGATTCCTTCCGAACTCCTACGAGCAGTACTTC. As protein: CASSEGLAGFLPNSYEQYF.

The V gene is TRBV15, the J gene TRBJ2-7; no definite D call. Germline V gene sequence: CDR1 LNHNV, CDR2 YYDKDF (reference sequence). This CDR3 has 11 residues. V was pared by 5 bases and J by 6 bases, with 8 bases between. As DNA, the CDR3 is TGTGCCACCAGCGAGCGCGGCGAGCAGTACTTC. Protein sequence: CATSERGEQYF.

The sample holds one count of this clone. J is TRBJ2-7 and V is TRBV10-3, with 10 bases that match TRBD1. V lost 2 bases, J lost 0 bases, and 4 bases stayed unmatched. The germline V gene encodes CDR1 ENHRY and CDR2 SYGVKD. The CDR3 contains 16 residues. CDR3: CAISEADRGPSYEQYF. The DNA of the CDR3 is TGTGCCATCAGTGAGGCCGACAGGGGGCCCTCCTACGAGCAGTACTTC.

The chain has TRBV7-9 and TRBJ2-3; 9 positions agree with TRBD2. The CDR3 totals 17 residues. V shed 4 bases, J shed 2 bases, and the junction held 10 bases outside the gene matches. Germline V CDR1 and CDR2: SEHNR, FQNEAQ (reference sequence). CDR3 in amino acids: CASSSGQLAGYTDTQYF. In nucleotides, the CDR3 is TGTGCCAGCAGCTCCGGCCAGCTAGCGGGGTACACAGATACGCAGTATTTT.

This clone was recorded a few times. The genes are TRBV7-2 and TRBJ1-2; tentatively, D is TRBD1 (5 bases). The CDR3 is made up of 13 amino acids. The V gene lost 3 bases and the J gene lost 4 bases, with 9 bases spanning the gap. Germline CDR1 is SGHTA and CDR2 is FQGNSA. CDR3 region: CASSLTAFYGYTF. The CDR3 region has the DNA TGTGCCAGCAGCTTGACAGCCTTCTATGGCTACACCTTC.

The V and J genes are TRBV4-1 and TRBJ2-1; TRBD2 is a possible D gene (5 bases). Trimming removed 0 bases from V and 12 bases from J, with 12 bases in between. CDR1 is MGHRA, CDR2 YSYEKL, per germline. CDR3 length: 13 amino acids. Here the CDR3 DNA reads TGCGCCAGCAGCCAAGATATTAGCGTAGGGCAGTTCTTC. Amino acids: CASSQDISVGQFF.

V and J are TRBV5-1 and TRBJ1-2, with 8 bases that match TRBD1. J gave up 10 bases and V 0 bases, and 11 bases lay outside the gene matches. The CDR3 covers 15 residues. Germline V gene lookup returns CDR1 SGHRS and CDR2 YFSETQ. The CDR3, as DNA: TGCGCCAGCAGCTTGGGGGGTTCGGACAGGGCGCACTACACCTTC. It translates to CASSLGGSDRAHYTF.

The genes are TRBV7-3 and TRBJ2-1, with 9 bases identical to TRBD1. The length of the CDR3 is 16 residues. V was clipped by 0 bases and J by 5 bases; unmatched bases: 5. The germline V gene has CDR1 SGHTA and CDR2 FQGTGA. The chain's CDR3 is CASSLTGQGNHNEQFF. DNA of the CDR3: TGTGCCAGCAGCTTAACGGGACAGGGTAACCACAATGAGCAGTTCTTC.

V and J are TRBV5-1 and TRBJ2-3; D is perhaps TRBD1 (6 bases). Per germline, CDR1 SGHRS and CDR2 YFSETQ. Trimming removed 0 bases from V and 2 bases from J, with 7 bases in between. CDR3 length equals 14 residues. CDR3 bases: TGCGCCAGCAGCTTGGGGGACATCACAGATACGCAGTATTTT. It translates to CASSLGDITDTQYF.

In DNA form, the CDR3 reads TGTGCCAGCAGTTACACCCAGGGGGGTTACGAGCAGTACTTC. It specifies CASSYTQGGYEQYF. This rearrangement joins TRBV6-5 to TRBJ2-5; D is perhaps TRBD1 (7 bases). The DNA end lines up better with TRBJ2-7; the J call may be wrong. This CDR3 has 14 residues. The V gene's germline CDR1 is MNHEY and CDR2 SVGAGI.

This clone was counted between two and nine times. The chain joins TRBV7-2 to TRBJ2-1; 12 bases line up with TRBD2. V shed 6 bases and J 4 bases; nucleotides not matched to a gene: 4. The CDR3 has 15 residues. Germline lookup yields CDR1 SGHTA and CDR2 FQGNSA. The CDR3 spells CASSLAGGFYNEQFF. The CDR3 DNA sequence: TGTGCCAGCAGTCTAGCGGGAGGGTTTTACAATGAGCAGTTCTTC.

The chain carries TRBV30 and TRBJ2-1; 7 nucleotides align to TRBD2. The germline V gene encodes CDR1 GTSNPN and CDR2 SVGIG (reference sequence). The junction had 8 bases not matched to a gene; V was cut back by 4 bases and J by 8 bases. There are 13 residues in the CDR3. The CDR3 region is CAWTTSVVDEQFF. CDR3 sequence (DNA): TGTGCCTGGACCACTAGCGTGGTCGATGAGCAGTTCTTC.

The genes are TRBV5-4 and TRBJ2-5, with D maybe TRBD2 (6 bases). Between the trimmed V and J ends, which lost 6 bases and 4 bases, there was a span of 19 bases. In germline, CDR1 is SGHNT, CDR2 YYREEE (reference sequence). The CDR3 is made up of 15 amino acids. In DNA form, the CDR3 reads TGTGCCAGCACCATCGAAGCGGGCCCGGCAGAGACCCAGTACTTC. Encoded protein: CASTIEAGPAETQYF.

This clone was picked up one time. The junction departs from the called germline gene at one end, perhaps through a read error. V and J are TRBV27 and TRBJ2-7; D not resolved. The germline V gene has CDR1 MNHEY and CDR2 SMNVEV (reference sequence). This CDR3 has 13 amino acids. CDR3 region: CASSLGLSFEQYF. The DNA for the CDR3 is TGTGCCAGCAGTTTAGGGCTCTCCTTCGAGCAGTACTTC.

The chain recombines TRBV28 with TRBJ1-2; D is unclear. V dropped 2 bases and J dropped 4 bases, with 11 bases sitting between them. Germline V gene lookup returns CDR1 MDHEN and CDR2 SYDVKM. CDR3 length: 14 amino acids. CDR3: CASSLEWPVYGYTF. The CDR3 bases are TGTGCCAGCAGTTTAGAATGGCCAGTCTATGGCTACACCTTC.

The gene calls are TRBV18 and TRBJ2-1; 8 bases are a match to TRBD2. V shed 4 bases and J 6 bases; nucleotides not matched to a gene: 5. Germline V lookup: CDR1 KGHSH, CDR2 LQKENI. The CDR3 length is 14 residues. This CDR3 reads CASSLREGGNEQFF. Written as DNA, the CDR3 is TGTGCCAGCTCACTACGGGAGGGGGGCAATGAGCAGTTCTTC.

This clone was counted only a few times. The genes are TRBV6-5 and TRBJ2-5; the match to TRBD1 covers 11 bases. The assigned J gene may be wrong: the sequence end matches TRBJ2-7 better. Germline CDR1 and CDR2: MNHEY and SVGAGI. The CDR3 spans 15 residues. The CDR3 here is CASSYHGQGANEQYF. CDR3 bases: TGTGCCAGCAGCTACCATGGACAGGGGGCAAACGAGCAGTACTTC.

The V call is TRBV7-8, the J call TRBJ1-1; 10 nucleotides agree with TRBD1. Germline V gives CDR1 SGHVS, CDR2 FQNEAQ. V lost 5 bases and J lost 4; bases outside the gene matches: 7. The CDR3 spans 15 residues. The CDR3 DNA reads TGTGCCAGCAGCCTCCTGACAGGGGGCGGCACTGAAGCTTTCTTT. It encodes CASSLLTGGGTEAFF.